This entry describes one T cell receptor (beta chain). This sample stems from a study of neoadjuvant anti-PD-1 for oral cavity cancer. The assay was immunoSEQ multiplex PCR, and TCRdb's table has in-frame clones only and misses some. This sample has approximately 30,000 clones; more than 65% occur once, and the top ten carry 3.4%. As for time point: after neoadjuvant nivolumab, at surgical resection. Patients had HPV-negative, locally advanced oral cavity squamous cell carcinoma. No culture or expansion preceded analysis of these blood cells. The source is a person between 35 and 79 years old with oral cavity squamous cell carcinoma. The sequences come from PBMCs, collected after nivolumab (anti-PD-1) treatment.

CDR3: CASSPRDRDYNEQFF. CDR3 coding DNA: TGTGCCAGCAGCCCTCGGGACAGGGACTACAATGAGCAGTTCTTC. This rearrangement joins TRBV9 to TRBJ2-1; 9 bases line up with TRBD1. Germline V CDR1 and CDR2: SGDLS, YYNGEE. Trimming cost V 4 bases and J 3 bases; bases outside gene matches: 5. This CDR3 spans 15 amino acids.